What follows are 30 T cell receptor beta chains derived from one specimen sequenced in a study of blood T cell repertoires in COVID-19. This table comes from immunoSEQ multiplex PCR, and its TCRdb copy is limited to in-frame clones, with some not included. This sample has about 140,000 clones, with around three quarters found just once. Material for sequencing was peripheral blood. The receptors originated from an elderly man with acute or convalescent COVID-19.

This chain uses TRBV5-4 with TRBJ2-5; 9 bases are shared with TRBD1. The J segment lost 2 bases and the V segment lost 0 bases, leaving 2 bases of the junction unmatched. Looked up from germline, CDR1 is SGHNT and CDR2 is YYREEE (reference sequence). The CDR3 has 15 amino acids. CDR3 amino acids: CASSLAGTGQETQYF. CDR3 nucleotides: TGTGCCAGCAGCTTGGCCGGGACAGGGCAAGAGACCCAGTACTTC.

CDR3 amino acids: CASSPGGGGETQYF. CDR3 bases: TGCGCCAGCAGCCCGGGAGGAGGGGGAGAGACCCAGTACTTC. The chain has TRBV5-1 and TRBJ2-5, with D possibly TRBD2 on 7 matching bases. Per germline, CDR1 SGHRS and CDR2 YFSETQ. V lost 4 bases and J lost 4, with 14 bases in between. The CDR3 spans 14 residues.

The J gene is TRBJ2-6, the V gene TRBV6-5, with D perhaps TRBD1 (6 bases). The CDR3 runs 15 residues. V was trimmed by 6 bases and J by 2 bases, leaving 11 bases between them. CDR1 MNHEY and CDR2 SVGAGI come from the germline V gene. The CDR3: CASRVGTTGANVLTF. CDR3 in DNA: TGTGCCAGCAGGGTTGGGACAACTGGGGCCAACGTCCTGACTTTC.

This sequence joins TRBV6-1 and TRBJ1-1; D unclear. The V and J ends lost 3 bases and 7 bases respectively, with 9 bases between them. The CDR3 has 12 residues. Per germline, CDR1 MNHNS and CDR2 SASEGT. The CDR3 here is CASSESRDEAFF. The CDR3 DNA sequence: TGTGCCAGCAGTGAGTCTCGGGATGAAGCTTTCTTT.

The chain joins TRBV4-3 to TRBJ1-2, with D perhaps matching TRBD1 (5 bases). Germline CDR1 and CDR2: LGHNA and YSLEER. The CDR3 is made up of 14 amino acids. The ends were cut back, 0 bases at V and 8 bases at J, with 13 bases in the middle. CDR3 nucleotide sequence: TGCGCCAGCAGCCAAGATGCGGGGACTTCGGGCTACACCTTC. This codes for CASSQDAGTSGYTF.

This chain connects TRBV7-3 to TRBJ2-3, with 8 bases identical to TRBD1. V lost 4 bases, J lost 4 bases, and 7 bases stayed unmatched. Germline lookup yields CDR1 SGHTA and CDR2 FQGTGA. CDR3 length: 15 residues. In nucleotides, the CDR3 is TGTGCCAGCAGCTCCCGGACAGGGACGGCAGATACGCAGTATTTT. Protein: CASSSRTGTADTQYF. Together with reference TRBV7-3 and TRBJ2-3, the CDR3 gives the full variable domain: GAGVSQTPSNKVTEKGKYVELRCDPISGHTALYWYRQSLGQGPEFLIYFQGTGAADDSGLPNDRFFAVRPEGSVSTLKIQRTERGDSAVYLCASSSRTGTADTQYFGPGTRLTVL.

The rearrangement links TRBV7-8 to TRBJ2-3, with 8 bases lining up with TRBD2. V trimming: 5 bases; J trimming: 2 bases; junction bases outside the gene matches: 9. Germline loops: CDR1 SGHVS, CDR2 FQNEAQ. The CDR3 is 16 amino acids. The CDR3 here is CASSLGAGGYTDTQYF. In DNA form, the CDR3 reads TGTGCCAGCAGCCTGGGGGCGGGGGGCTACACAGATACGCAGTATTTT.

The J gene is TRBJ1-1, the V gene TRBV10-3; TRBD1 agrees at 9 bases. The CDR3 covers 16 residues. The J segment lost 6 bases and the V segment lost 3 bases, leaving 11 bases of the junction unmatched. Germline CDR1 and CDR2: ENHRY and SYGVKD. CDR3 coding DNA: TGTGCCATCAGTGAAACCCGGGGACAGGGCGGCGCTGAAGCTTTCTTT. Translation: CAISETRGQGGAEAFF.

In DNA form, the CDR3 reads TGTGCCAGCAGCTTAGGTTCGGGTTTCGGGGAGCTGTTTTTT. It translates to CASSLGSGFGELFF. The chain uses TRBV11-3 and TRBJ2-2; D unresolved. Trimming stripped 1 base from V and 7 bases from J, with 10 bases between. Germline V CDR1 and CDR2: SGHNT, YENEEA. The CDR3 covers 14 residues.

This chain joins TRBV29-1 and TRBJ2-4, with 8 bases fitting TRBD1. The length of the CDR3 is 15 residues. Germline CDR1 SQVTM, CDR2 ANQGSEA. Trimming at V came to 3 bases and at J to 3 bases, leaving 7 bases not matched to a gene. CDR3 DNA: TGCAGCGTTGAGGTCAGGGGGCAAGGCAAAAACATTCAGTACTTC. Residues: CSVEVRGQGKNIQYF.

The rearrangement links TRBV2 to TRBJ1-1; D might be TRBD1 (6 bases). V was clipped by 1 base and J by 5 bases, with 11 bases between them. The CDR3 is made up of 14 amino acids. CDR1 and CDR2 (germline): SNHLY, FYNNEI. CDR3 DNA: TGTGCCAGCAGTGAAGGGGGGGGCCGGACTGAAGCTTTCTTT. Amino acids: CASSEGGGRTEAFF.

The chain joins TRBV2 to TRBJ2-7; a possible D gene is TRBD1 (8 bases). Germline CDR1 SNHLY, CDR2 FYNNEI. Between the trimmed V and J ends, which lost 5 bases and 1 base, there was a span of 18 bases. The CDR3 is 16 residues long. The CDR3 DNA reads TGTGCCAGCAGTCCATGGGGGGGACAGGCATCCTACGAGCAGTACTTC. The encoded protein is CASSPWGGQASYEQYF. The whole variable domain, remainder taken from reference TRBV2 and TRBJ2-7, is EPEVTQTPSHQVTQMGQEVILRCVPISNHLYFYWYRQILGQKVEFLVSFYNNEISEKSEIFDDQFSVERPDGSNFTLKIRSTKLEDSAMYFCASSPWGGQASYEQYFGPGTRLTVT.

This clone was found once. The genes are TRBV15 and TRBJ1-5; D ambiguous. Germline CDR1 is LNHNV and CDR2 is YYDKDF (reference sequence). There are 17 residues in the CDR3. Trimming shortened V by 1 base and J by 2 bases, and 15 bases separated the two germline ends. The CDR3 spells CATSRGRGGDRNQPQHF. In DNA form, the CDR3 reads TGTGCCACCAGCAGAGGTCGGGGTGGGGATCGCAATCAGCCCCAGCATTTT.

V is TRBV20-1 and J is TRBJ2-4; perhaps TRBD1 as D (6 bases). The CDR3 consists of 12 residues. V gave up 3 bases and J gave up 4 bases, with 7 bases separating them. Germline V gives CDR1 DFQATT, CDR2 SNEGSKA (reference sequence). The CDR3 DNA is TGCAGTGCTAGTAGGGGGAAAAACATTCAGTACTTC. It yields the protein CSASRGKNIQYF.

V and J are TRBV12-3 or TRBV12-4 and TRBJ2-2; a weak D match, TRBD1 (5 bases). V lost 5 bases and J 4 bases, leaving 8 bases between the germline ends. The CDR3 runs to 13 residues. In DNA form, the CDR3 reads TGTGCCAGCAGTACGACAGCCACCGGGGAGCTGTTTTTT. Translating gives CASSTTATGELFF.

This clone was seen once. The chain links TRBV4-2 to TRBJ1-2, with 12 bases that match TRBD1. The J segment lost 4 bases and the V segment lost 2 bases, leaving 2 bases of the junction unmatched. The germline gives CDR1 LGHNA, CDR2 YNFKEQ. The CDR3 is made up of 15 amino acids. CDR3 nucleotides: TGTGCCAGCAGCCAACCGGGACAGGGGGCCTATGGCTACACCTTC. Its protein is CASSQPGQGAYGYTF.

The gene calls are TRBV7-9 and TRBJ1-4; tentatively, D is TRBD1 (6 bases). Trimming removed 6 bases from V and 0 bases from J, with 11 bases in between. CDR3 size: 15 residues. The V gene's germline CDR1 is SEHNR and CDR2 FQNEAQ (reference sequence). The CDR3 nucleotides are TGTGCCAGCAGTATGGGGGCGGCAACTAATGAAAAACTGTTTTTT. Translated: CASSMGAATNEKLFF.

As for this clone: The same CDR3 can be traced to other DNA sequences in this sample. CDR3 sequence reads: CASSLIGGANEQFF. Written as DNA, the CDR3 is TGTGCCAGCAGCTTGATCGGGGGGGCTAATGAGCAGTTCTTC. This rearrangement joins TRBV7-3 to TRBJ2-1; 8 bases fit TRBD2. The CDR3 extends over 14 amino acids. The ends lost 3 bases at V and 7 bases at J; junction bases unmatched: 5. Germline V gene sequence: CDR1 SGHTA, CDR2 FQGTGA.

In its sample, this clone was seen once. The V and J genes are TRBV11-3 and TRBJ2-1; unclear D gene. Germline CDR1 and CDR2: SGHNT and YENEEA. V lost 2 bases, J lost 10 bases, and 9 bases lay in between. This CDR3 has 12 residues. This CDR3 is CASSLRTEEQFF. As DNA, the CDR3 is TGTGCCAGCAGCTTAAGAACTGAAGAGCAGTTCTTC.

The chain has TRBV19 and TRBJ2-7; TRBD1 aligns across 9 bases. The CDR3 sequence is 15 residues long. CDR1 and CDR2 from the germline V gene are LNHDA and SQIVND (reference sequence). J lost 5 bases, V lost 2 bases, and 7 bases had no gene match. CDR3 sequence: CASSITGGAVNEQYF. DNA of the CDR3: TGTGCCAGTAGTATAACAGGGGGCGCGGTTAACGAGCAGTACTTC.

V usage is TRBV2 and J usage is TRBJ1-4; 7 bases match TRBD1. CDR1 is SNHLY and CDR2 is FYNNEI in the germline V gene. The CDR3 has 14 amino acids. Losses at the gene ends were 8 bases for V and 3 bases for J; bases not matched to a gene: 6. The CDR3: CASGRQGPNEKLFF. The CDR3 nucleotides read TGTGCCAGCGGACGACAGGGCCCTAATGAAAAACTGTTTTTT.

The sample holds one count of this clone. The J gene is TRBJ2-2, the V gene TRBV27; D is uncertain. This CDR3 is 18 amino acids long. The germline V and J ends were trimmed by 2 bases and 0 bases, with 16 bases remaining between them. Germline lookup yields CDR1 MNHEY and CDR2 SMNVEV (reference sequence). CDR3 in DNA: TGTGCCAGCAGTTTAACAGTTTCCCCAAGGACGAACACCGGGGAGCTGTTTTTT. Protein sequence: CASSLTVSPRTNTGELFF.

This chain uses TRBV18 with TRBJ1-1, with 8 nucleotides matching TRBD1. The germline gives CDR1 KGHSH, CDR2 LQKENI. CDR3 length equals 13 residues. Trimming at V came to 5 bases and at J to 11 bases, leaving 10 bases not matched to a gene. CDR3 in DNA: TGTGCCAGCTCAGAGGGACAGGAAAGTTGGGCTTTCTTT. This encodes CASSEGQESWAFF.

This rearrangement joins TRBV7-2 to TRBJ2-1, with 9 bases fitting TRBD2. Germline lookup yields CDR1 SGHTA and CDR2 FQGNSA. J lost 5 bases, V lost 5 bases, and 10 bases had no gene match. The CDR3 is 16 amino acids. The CDR3, as DNA: TGTGCCAGCAGCCCGAGGGGCGGGGGGGCCGACAATGAGCAGTTCTTC. This gives the protein CASSPRGGGADNEQFF.

The table lists this clone with a count of one. V gene TRBV6-6 combines with J gene TRBJ2-3; TRBD2 is a possible D gene (7 bases). CDR3 length equals 15 residues. Trimming cost V 0 bases and J 7 bases, with 14 bases left between them. CDR1 is MNHNY and CDR2 is SVGAGI in the germline V gene (reference sequence). In nucleotides, the CDR3 is TGTGCCAGCAGTTACTCGCAAGGGGGGGCGAATACGCAGTATTTT. Its protein is CASSYSQGGANTQYF.

This clone was seen a few times. CDR3 in DNA: TGTGCCAGCAGCCACGACAGGGATTTATACAATGAGCAGTTCTTC. Encoded protein: CASSHDRDLYNEQFF. The rearrangement joins TRBV7-2 to TRBJ2-1; 7 nucleotides agree with TRBD1. Trimming removed 5 bases from V and 4 bases from J; junction bases left unmatched: 8. CDR3 length: 15 amino acids. From germline, CDR1 is SGHTA and CDR2 FQGNSA.

V gene TRBV19 combines with J gene TRBJ1-2, with a possible D match to TRBD1 (5 bases). V shed 1 base and J shed 4 bases, with 16 bases lying between them. The length of the CDR3 is 16 residues. Germline CDR1 is LNHDA and CDR2 is SQIVND (reference sequence). The CDR3 sequence: CASSIANFQGIYGYTF. The CDR3 bases are TGTGCCAGTAGTATAGCCAACTTCCAGGGAATCTATGGCTACACCTTC. The complete variable domain, with remaining parts taken from reference TRBV19 and TRBJ1-2, reads DGGITQSPKYLFRKEGQNVTLSCEQNLNHDAMYWYRQDPGQGLRLIYYSQIVNDFQKGDIAEGYSVSREKKESFPLTVTSAQKNPTAFYLCASSIANFQGIYGYTFGSGTRLTVV.

This clone appeared once. This chain connects TRBV2 to TRBJ2-1, with 10 bases aligning to TRBD2. The length of the CDR3 is 14 residues. After removal of 1 base from V and 6 bases from J, the junction contained 0 bases not matched to a gene. Germline values: CDR1 SNHLY, CDR2 FYNNEI. For the CDR3, the DNA is TGTGCCAGCAGTGAAGGGACTAGCGGCAATGAGCAGTTCTTC. It encodes CASSEGTSGNEQFF.

The chain is built from TRBV12-3 or TRBV12-4 and TRBJ2-3, with D possibly TRBD1 on 5 matching bases. Trimming pared 1 base from V and 8 bases from J, leaving 10 bases between. The CDR3 loop spans 13 amino acids. CDR3 sequence (DNA): TGTGCCAGCAGTTTAGGGTCAGGGCTTACGCAGTATTTT. Residues: CASSLGSGLTQYF.

The CDR3 sequence: CASSYRTASGNTIYF. The DNA of the CDR3 is TGTGCCAGCAGTTACCGGACAGCCTCTGGAAACACCATATATTTT. This rearrangement joins TRBV6-2 or TRBV6-3 to TRBJ1-3; D possibly corresponds to TRBD1 (6 bases). Trimming took 2 bases from V and 0 from J, leaving 8 bases between them. The CDR3 is made up of 15 amino acids. Looked up from germline, CDR1 is MNHEY and CDR2 is SVGEGT.